Listed here are 28 T cell receptor beta chains from one sample, sequenced in a study of cytomegalovirus exposure and HLA in healthy donors. Vbeta (60) and Jbeta (13) primers were used in the PCR. Repertoires were generated with immunoSEQ multiplex PCR, while TCRdb's copy carries only in-frame clones and drops some. The sample holds roughly 120,000 clones. Specimen: PBMCs. The receptors were sampled from a man between 40 and 49 years old in good health and CMV-seronegative.

V usage is TRBV4-3 and J usage is TRBJ1-4; D might be TRBD1 (5 bases). CDR1 LGHNA and CDR2 YSLEER come from the germline V gene. There are 18 residues in the CDR3. Between the trimmed V and J ends, which lost 0 bases and 4 bases, there was a span of 18 bases. The CDR3 sequence is CASSQDLGRALFNEKLFF. The CDR3 coding sequence is TGCGCCAGCAGCCAAGATTTAGGCAGGGCCCTCTTTAATGAAAAACTGTTTTTT.

V is TRBV11-3 and J is TRBJ2-7; D gene ambiguous. This CDR3 contains 16 residues. V was shortened by 4 bases and J by 3 bases, with 19 bases between the two germline ends. CDR1 is SGHNT and CDR2 is YENEEA in the germline V gene. The CDR3 here is CASSSGLNEKDYEQYF. The CDR3 nucleotides read TGTGCCAGCAGCTCAGGCTTGAATGAAAAGGACTACGAGCAGTACTTC. Looking up the rest from reference TRBV11-3 and TRBJ2-7 gives the full variable domain: EAGVVQSPRYKIIEKKQPVAFWCNPISGHNTLYWYLQNLGQGPELLIRYENEEAVDDSQLPKDRFSAERLKGVDSTLKIQPAELGDSAVYLCASSSGLNEKDYEQYFGPGTRLTVT.

This chain uses TRBV5-1 with TRBJ1-2; D might be TRBD1 (6 bases). CDR3 length equals 15 residues. Per the germline V gene, CDR1 is SGHRS and CDR2 is YFSETQ. The V end was cut by 1 base, the J end by 1 base, with 11 bases between. The CDR3 bases are TGCGCCAGCAGCTTGCAGGGAGGGGGTAACTATGGCTACACCTTC. This sequence encodes CASSLQGGGNYGYTF.

This chain's CDR3 is CASSLSGQGETQYF. The CDR3 bases are TGCGCCAGCAGCTTGTCGGGACAGGGAGAGACCCAGTACTTC. The rearrangement links TRBV5-1 to TRBJ2-5, with 9 bases that match TRBD1. V shed 1 base, J shed 4 bases, and the junction held 2 bases outside the gene matches. CDR3 length equals 14 residues. Germline V CDR1 and CDR2: SGHRS, YFSETQ.

V usage is TRBV28 and J usage is TRBJ2-7; D perhaps matches TRBD1 (6 bases). The germline V gene has CDR1 MDHEN and CDR2 SYDVKM. The CDR3 totals 14 residues. Trimming left V 5 bases short and J 3 bases short, with 14 bases between. CDR3 nucleotides: TGTGCCAGCAGTCCACCGGACAGACTCTACGAGCAGTACTTC. It is translated as CASSPPDRLYEQYF.

Written as DNA, the CDR3 is TGTGCCAGCAGCCCCTGGACAGGAGGCGACTATGGCTACACCTTC. It specifies CASSPWTGGDYGYTF. This sequence joins TRBV5-5 and TRBJ1-2; TRBD1 aligns across 7 bases. In germline, CDR1 is SGHKS, CDR2 YYEKEE (reference sequence). The CDR3 loop spans 15 amino acids. With V trimmed by 4 bases and J by 3 bases, 9 bases remained unmatched.

The V and J genes are TRBV7-2 and TRBJ1-2; 8 nucleotides line up with TRBD1. The germline CDR1 and CDR2 sequences are SGHTA and FQGNSA. Trimming took 5 bases from V and 4 from J; bases not matched to a gene: 9. The CDR3 has 15 amino acids. This chain's CDR3 is CASSPRTGSPYGYTF. In nucleotides, the CDR3 is TGTGCCAGCAGCCCCCGGACAGGGTCTCCCTATGGCTACACCTTC.

The chain joins TRBV28 to TRBJ2-7, with D uncertain. Trimming removed 4 bases at V and 0 bases at J, with 16 bases between. Per germline, CDR1 MDHEN and CDR2 SYDVKM. This CDR3 is 16 amino acids long. The CDR3 region is CASSSIWLETSYEQYF. DNA for the CDR3: TGTGCCAGCAGTTCTATTTGGTTGGAGACCTCCTACGAGCAGTACTTC.

The chain couples TRBV5-1 to TRBJ2-7, with 7 bases fitting TRBD2. Trimming cost V 1 base and J 3 bases; bases outside gene matches: 7. This CDR3 is built from 15 residues. Germline lookup yields CDR1 SGHRS and CDR2 YFSETQ. The CDR3 coding sequence is TGCGCCAGCAGCTTGATGGGGGGGGTTAGCTACGAGCAGTACTTC. Encoded protein: CASSLMGGVSYEQYF. The complete variable domain, with remaining parts taken from reference TRBV5-1 and TRBJ2-7, reads KAGVTQTPRYLIKTRGQQVTLSCSPISGHRSVSWYQQTPGQGLQFLFEYFSETQRNKGNFPGRFSGRQFSNSRSEMNVSTLELGDSALYLCASSLMGGVSYEQYFGPGTRLTVT.

The chain links TRBV30 to TRBJ1-4, with D possibly matching TRBD1 (6 bases). V lost 4 bases to trimming and J lost 8 bases, with 14 bases between them. The CDR3 loop spans 13 amino acids. Germline CDR1 GTSNPN, CDR2 SVGIG (reference sequence). CDR3 amino acids: CAWTGTPGEKLFF. CDR3 sequence (DNA): TGTGCCTGGACCGGGACACCGGGAGAAAAACTGTTTTTT.

The V call is TRBV4-2, the J call TRBJ2-2, with 12 positions matching TRBD2. The CDR3 has 19 amino acids. The J segment lost 4 bases and the V segment lost 1 base, leaving 10 bases of the junction unmatched. The germline gives CDR1 LGHNA, CDR2 YNFKEQ. This CDR3 is CASSQARPSGRASTGELFF. CDR3 DNA sequence: TGTGCCAGCAGCCAAGCCAGGCCTAGCGGGAGGGCGAGCACCGGGGAGCTGTTTTTT.

V gene TRBV11-3 combines with J gene TRBJ1-1; 7 bases are shared with TRBD1. This CDR3 contains 13 residues. The V and J ends lost 5 bases and 4 bases, in that order; junction bases with no gene match: 4. Germline CDR1 is SGHNT and CDR2 is YENEEA. This chain's CDR3 is CASSAHRGTEAFF. CDR3 DNA sequence: TGTGCCAGCAGCGCCCACAGGGGCACTGAAGCTTTCTTT.

The chain couples TRBV30 to TRBJ1-6; D is uncertain. V lost 7 bases, J lost 0 bases, and 16 bases lay in between. The CDR3 spans 16 residues. The V gene's germline CDR1 is GTSNPN and CDR2 SVGIG (reference sequence). The CDR3 here is CASHPRGSSYNSPLHF. In DNA, the CDR3 is TGTGCCTCCCACCCAAGAGGGAGCTCCTATAATTCACCCCTCCACTTT.

J is TRBJ1-1 and V is TRBV28; D uncertain. Germline assignment: CDR1 MDHEN and CDR2 SYDVKM. The length of the CDR3 is 14 residues. The V and J ends lost 1 base and 9 bases respectively, with 15 bases between them. The CDR3 spells CASSLLRENGKAFF. CDR3 in DNA: TGTGCCAGCAGTTTATTACGGGAAAATGGGAAAGCTTTCTTT.

The chain links TRBV7-9 to TRBJ1-1; D possibly corresponds to TRBD1 (5 bases). CDR3 length: 13 residues. V lost 4 bases to trimming and J lost 7 bases, with 13 bases between them. Germline lookup yields CDR1 SEHNR and CDR2 FQNEAQ (reference sequence). As DNA, the CDR3 is TGTGCCAGCAGCTCCGGACATCGCTTTGAAGCTTTCTTT. It specifies CASSSGHRFEAFF.

The chain combines TRBV6-5 with TRBJ2-7; TRBD2 matches at 8 bases. Trimming removed 6 bases from V and 6 bases from J; junction bases left unmatched: 10. Germline V CDR1 and CDR2: MNHEY, SVGAGI. CDR3 size: 14 residues. CDR3 residues: CASSREGFSGEQYF. In nucleotides, the CDR3 is TGTGCCAGCAGCCGGGAGGGTTTCTCAGGCGAGCAGTACTTC.

V and J are TRBV18 and TRBJ1-1; TRBD1 is a possible D gene (6 bases). CDR3 length equals 12 residues. Germline CDR1 and CDR2: KGHSH and LQKENI. V gave up 8 bases and J gave up 1 base, with 8 bases separating them. CDR3 DNA sequence: TGTGCCAGCAGACAGGAGAACACTGAAGCTTTCTTT. Translating it yields CASRQENTEAFF. The entire variable domain, with the rest obtained from reference TRBV18 and TRBJ1-1, is as follows: NAGVMQNPRHLVRRRGQEARLRCSPMKGHSHVYWYRQLPEEGLKFMVYLQKENIIDESGMPKERFSAEFPKEGPSILRIQQVVRGDSAAYFCASRQENTEAFFGQGTRLTVV.

The genes are TRBV9 and TRBJ2-7; 14 bases fit TRBD2. Germline V gives CDR1 SGDLS, CDR2 YYNGEE. The CDR3 runs to 22 residues. Losses at the gene ends were 4 bases for V and 1 base for J; bases not matched to a gene: 22. CDR3 nucleotides: TGTGCCAGCAGCCCAAGTAGGCCCCGTGGGACTAGCGGGAGCCTCCTGTCCTACGAGCAGTACTTC. It encodes CASSPSRPRGTSGSLLSYEQYF.

This chain links TRBV2 with TRBJ2-7; TRBD2 might be the D (6 bases). The CDR3 spans 16 residues. CDR1 is SNHLY and CDR2 is FYNNEI in the germline V gene. Trimming shortened V by 0 bases and J by 3 bases, and 15 bases separated the two germline ends. In DNA, the CDR3 is TGTGCCAGCAGTGAAGCGTTCAGGGAGGTGAACTACGAGCAGTACTTC. Its translation: CASSEAFREVNYEQYF.

The chain carries TRBV7-6 and TRBJ2-2, with 7 bases identical to TRBD1. CDR3 size: 16 residues. CDR1 is SGHVS and CDR2 is FNYEAQ in the germline V gene. J gave up 1 base and V 6 bases, and 8 bases lay outside the gene matches. CDR3 sequence reads: CASSKQTGRNTGELFF. In DNA form, the CDR3 reads TGTGCCAGCAGTAAACAGACAGGGAGGAACACCGGGGAGCTGTTTTTT.

This rearrangement joins TRBV5-4 to TRBJ2-5; perhaps TRBD2 as D (5 bases). V shed 4 bases and J shed 5 bases, with 12 bases lying between them. The CDR3 length is 13 residues. Germline CDR1 and CDR2: SGHNT and YYREEE (reference sequence). In DNA form, the CDR3 reads TGTGCCAGCAGCGGAGCGAGGAGGGAGACCCAGTACTTC. This codes for CASSGARRETQYF. The full variable domain, with the rest looked up from reference TRBV5-4 and TRBJ2-5, is ETGVTQSPTHLIKTRGQQVTLRCSSQSGHNTVSWYQQALGQGPQFIFQYYREEENGRGNFPPRFSGLQFPNYSSELNVNALELDDSALYLCASSGARRETQYFGPGTRLLVL.

The chain uses TRBV6-5 and TRBJ1-2, with D possibly TRBD1 on 6 matching bases. Per the germline V gene, CDR1 is MNHEY and CDR2 is SVGAGI. The V gene lost 0 bases and the J gene lost 5 bases, with 10 bases spanning the gap. The CDR3 consists of 14 residues. The DNA for the CDR3 is TGTGCCAGCAGTTACTCGGGGGACAAATATGGCTACACCTTC. This codes for CASSYSGDKYGYTF.

This chain connects TRBV11-3 to TRBJ2-7; 7 bases agree with TRBD1. The CDR3 has 20 residues. Germline assignment: CDR1 SGHNT and CDR2 YENEEA. J lost 2 bases, V lost 4 bases, and 23 bases had no gene match. The CDR3 loop is CASSSPLRFGTNRGPYEQYF. DNA for the CDR3: TGTGCCAGCAGCTCTCCCCTCCGGTTTGGGACAAACAGGGGCCCCTACGAGCAGTACTTC.

The chain couples TRBV11-3 to TRBJ1-1; D is uncertain. Germline CDR1 SGHNT, CDR2 YENEEA. The length of the CDR3 is 16 residues. V lost 4 bases and J 5 bases, leaving 20 bases between the germline ends. CDR3 DNA sequence: TGTGCCAGCAGCTCGGTGCGGCTTTCGGGGAATACTGAAGCTTTCTTT. Amino acid sequence: CASSSVRLSGNTEAFF. The complete variable domain, with remaining parts taken from reference TRBV11-3 and TRBJ1-1, reads EAGVVQSPRYKIIEKKQPVAFWCNPISGHNTLYWYLQNLGQGPELLIRYENEEAVDDSQLPKDRFSAERLKGVDSTLKIQPAELGDSAVYLCASSSVRLSGNTEAFFGQGTRLTVV.

The chain joins TRBV10-2 to TRBJ2-7, with a possible D match to TRBD2 (6 bases). The CDR3 totals 15 residues. Germline assignment: CDR1 WSHSY and CDR2 SAAADI. With 2 bases removed from V and 10 bases from J, the gap between germline ends came to 21 bases. The CDR3 region is CASSEPGLSYGGQYF. CDR3 coding DNA: TGCGCCAGCAGTGAGCCGGGACTGAGCTACGGGGGTCAGTACTTC.

Comments on this clone: Other DNA sequences from this sample encode an identical CDR3 as well. The chain recombines TRBV18 with TRBJ2-1, with TRBD2 as a possible D gene (6 bases). Deletions cut 6 bases from V and 4 bases from J, with 10 bases between. Looked up from germline, CDR1 is KGHSH and CDR2 is LQKENI. The CDR3 spans 13 residues. The CDR3 region is CASSQGLYNEQFF. The CDR3 DNA reads as TGTGCCAGCTCGCAGGGACTTTACAATGAGCAGTTCTTC.

The V call is TRBV28, the J call TRBJ1-1; TRBD1 aligns across 10 bases. Trimming at V came to 5 bases and at J to 9 bases, leaving 12 bases not matched to a gene. This CDR3 has 15 amino acids. The germline V gene encodes CDR1 MDHEN and CDR2 SYDVKM. The CDR3 region is CASSLMTGGFLQAFF. DNA for the CDR3: TGTGCCAGCAGTCTAATGACAGGGGGCTTTCTCCAAGCTTTCTTT. Complete variable domain (other parts from reference TRBV28 and TRBJ1-1): DVKVTQSSRYLVKRTGEKVFLECVQDMDHENMFWYRQDPGLGLRLIYFSYDVKMKEKGDIPEGYSVSREKKERFSLILESASTNQTSMYLCASSLMTGGFLQAFFGQGTRLTVV.

The genes are TRBV10-2 and TRBJ2-1; D is unclear. V lost 8 bases and J 10 bases, leaving 9 bases between the germline ends. CDR1 is WSHSY, CDR2 SAAADI, per germline. The CDR3 sequence is 10 residues long. The CDR3 protein is CASENGEQFF. CDR3 sequence (DNA): TGCGCCAGCGAAAACGGGGAGCAGTTCTTC.